Listed below are T cell receptor beta chains from one sample, sequenced in a study of blood T cell repertoires in COVID-19. Clones were sequenced by immunoSEQ multiplex PCR, and TCRdb holds only the in-frame ones, with some missing. The table has 320,000 or so clones, roughly 89% seen once; the top ten hold approximately 5%. What was sequenced was PBMCs or T cells enriched from blood (not recorded which). These receptors all come from a man aged 60 to 69 who had recovered from COVID-19. Both conserved end residues are part of each CDR3. The D gene is left open where the match is weak. The size of a clone is reported for some rows only, either as once, few or many, or as a class for expanded clones.

D gene	J gene	clone size	V gene	CDR3 DNA	CDR3 protein
.	TRBJ2-1	.	TRBV3-1/TRBV3-2	TGTGCCAGCAGCCAAGTAAGCCTCCGCCCGAACTCCTACAATGAGCAGTTCTTC	CASSQVSLRPNSYNEQFF
.	TRBJ1-1	.	TRBV7-3	TGTGCCAGCAGCTTAACGCCGGCAGGCTATTCTGAAGCTTTCTTT	CASSLTPAGYSEAFF
TRBD1	TRBJ1-5	.	TRBV18	TGTGCCAGCTCATCTACAGGGGTCCAGCCCCAGCATTTT	CASSSTGVQPQHF
.	TRBJ1-4	few	TRBV6-5	TGTGCCAGCAGTTACTTCGGGGGAGAAAAACTGTTTTTT	CASSYFGGEKLFF
TRBD1	TRBJ2-5	.	TRBV9	TGTGCCAGCAGCTTGGGACAGGGGTGGGGACAAGAGACCCAGTACTTC	CASSLGQGWGQETQYF
TRBD1	TRBJ1-2	.	TRBV10-3	TGTGCCATCAACCGACAACGAGAGACAGGGAACTATGGCTACACCTTC	CAINRQRETGNYGYTF
.	TRBJ2-7	.	TRBV15	TGTGCCACCAGTAGACCTGACAGGCTGACCGAGCAGTACTTC	CATSRPDRLTEQYF
TRBD2	TRBJ2-5	.	TRBV3-1/TRBV3-2	TGTGCCAGCAGCCAGCGGGCTAGCGGGATTGTCGAGACCCAGTACTTC	CASSQRASGIVETQYF
.	TRBJ2-5	few	TRBV6-5	TGTGCCAGCAGTTACTCGATGCGGGACGGGGAGACCCAGTACTTC	CASSYSMRDGETQYF
.	TRBJ2-2	once	TRBV3-1/TRBV3-2	TGTGCCAGCAGCCAAGATCGTCTATACACCGGGGAGCTGTTTTTT	CASSQDRLYTGELFF
.	TRBJ1-6	.	TRBV27	TGTGCCAGCAGTTTAACGGGCAGGGGCGGCTCACCCCTCCACTTT	CASSLTGRGGSPLHF
.	TRBJ2-7	.	TRBV21-1	TGTGCCAGCAGTGCCGGCCTAAGGGGCGAGCAGTACTTC	CASSAGLRGEQYF
.	TRBJ2-7	.	TRBV7-8	TGTGCCAGCAGCTTAGAACAGGGTAGAGGGTACGAGCAGTACTTC	CASSLEQGRGYEQYF
.	TRBJ1-2	.	TRBV28	TGTGCCAGCAGTCCTCTAAACAGGGACGGCTACACCTTC	CASSPLNRDGYTF
TRBD2	TRBJ2-1	.	TRBV24-1	TGTGCCACCAGTGAAACTAGCGGGAGTATAGATGAGCAGTTCTTC	CATSETSGSIDEQFF
.	TRBJ2-3	once	TRBV5-5	TGTGCCAGCAGCTTGGCCGGAGCCCGGCCAGATACGCAGTATTTT	CASSLAGARPDTQYF
TRBD1	TRBJ1-2	few	TRBV5-1	TGCGCCAGCAGTTCGACAGGGCCCGTCAACTATGGCTACACCTTC	CASSSTGPVNYGYTF
TRBD1	TRBJ1-1	.	TRBV6-4	TGTGCCAGCAGTGTCACAGGGGGCGCTTTGAACACTGAAGCTTTCTTT	CASSVTGGALNTEAFF
.	TRBJ2-3	.	TRBV7-3	TGTGCCAGCAGCTCCGGGACTGGGACCACAGATACGCAGTATTTT	CASSSGTGTTDTQYF
.	TRBJ1-2	.	TRBV19	TGTGCCAGTAGAAGACAGACAACTAACTATGGCTACACCTTC	CASRRQTTNYGYTF